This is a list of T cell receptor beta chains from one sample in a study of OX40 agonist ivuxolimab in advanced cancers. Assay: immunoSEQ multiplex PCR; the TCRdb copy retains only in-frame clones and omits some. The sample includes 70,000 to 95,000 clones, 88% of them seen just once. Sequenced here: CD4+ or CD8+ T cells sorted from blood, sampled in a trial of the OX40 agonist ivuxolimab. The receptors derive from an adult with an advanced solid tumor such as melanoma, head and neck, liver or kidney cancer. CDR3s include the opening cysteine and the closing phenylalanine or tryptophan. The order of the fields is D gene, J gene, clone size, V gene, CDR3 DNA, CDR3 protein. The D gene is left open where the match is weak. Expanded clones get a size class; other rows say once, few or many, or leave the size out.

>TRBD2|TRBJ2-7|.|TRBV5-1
TGCGCCAGCAAATGGTCCGGGACTAGCGGGATCTTATCCTACGAGCAGTACTTC
CASKWSGTSGILSYEQYF
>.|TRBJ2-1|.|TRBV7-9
TGTGCCAGCAGCCAAGGGGCGCCCTCGGTCAATGAGCAGTTCTTC
CASSQGAPSVNEQFF
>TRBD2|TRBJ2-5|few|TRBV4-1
TGCGCCAGCAGCCAACAGGGACTAGCGGGAGGGAACACCCAAGAGACCCAGTACTTC
CASSQQGLAGGNTQETQYF
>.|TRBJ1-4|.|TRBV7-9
TGTGCCAGCAGCGTAGACTCTAATGAAAAACTGTTTTTT
CASSVDSNEKLFF
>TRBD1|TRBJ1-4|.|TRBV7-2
TGTGCCAGCAGCTCCGACAGGGCCGCTGAAAAACTGTTTTTT
CASSSDRAAEKLFF
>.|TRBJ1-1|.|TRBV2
TGTGCCAGCAGCCCGGGGCCGAACACTGAAGCTTTCTTT
CASSPGPNTEAFF
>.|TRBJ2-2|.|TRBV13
TGTGCCAGCAGCTTAGGCCTGCGCCGGGAGAACACCGGGGAGCTGTTTTTT
CASSLGLRRENTGELFF
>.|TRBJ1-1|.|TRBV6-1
TGTGCCAGCCTCCGGGTGCAGAACACTGAAGCTTTCTTT
CASLRVQNTEAFF
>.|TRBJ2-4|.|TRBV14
TGTGCCAGCAGCCTGTACGGAAACATTCAGTACTTC
CASSLYGNIQYF
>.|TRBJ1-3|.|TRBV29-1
TGCAGCGTTGCCGTACAGGGTGGAAACACCATATATTTT
CSVAVQGGNTIYF
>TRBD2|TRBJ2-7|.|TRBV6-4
TGTGCCAGGGTAAAGACTAGCGGGGAAACCTACGAGCAGTACTTC
CARVKTSGETYEQYF
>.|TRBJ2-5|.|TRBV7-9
TGTGCCAGCAGCTTCGGGCGGAGACTCCAAGAGACCCAGTACTTC
CASSFGRRLQETQYF
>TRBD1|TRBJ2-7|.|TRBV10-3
TGTGCCATCAACCCGGGACAGGGGTTAAACGAGCAGTACTTC
CAINPGQGLNEQYF
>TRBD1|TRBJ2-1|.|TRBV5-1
TGCGCCAGCAGCTTGGAGCCGGGACAGGGTGGAGAGCAGTTCTTC
CASSLEPGQGGEQFF
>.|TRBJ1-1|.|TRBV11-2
TGTGCCAGCAGCTTTCTTACAGGGAACACTGAAGCTTTCTTT
CASSFLTGNTEAFF
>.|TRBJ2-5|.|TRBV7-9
TGTGCCAGCAGCTCGGGTGAACAGATCCAAGAGACCCAGTACTTC
CASSSGEQIQETQYF
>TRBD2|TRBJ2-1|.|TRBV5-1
TGCGCCAGCAGCTTAGGGCTAGCGGCGTACAATGAGCAGTTCTTC
CASSLGLAAYNEQFF
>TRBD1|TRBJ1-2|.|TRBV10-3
TGTGCCATCAGTGCGGGACAGCCTAGTTTGGGCTATGGCTACACCTTC
CAISAGQPSLGYGYTF
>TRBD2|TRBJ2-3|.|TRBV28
TGTGCCAGCAGCCGCGGGAGGCGCACAGATACGCAGTATTTT
CASSRGRRTDTQYF
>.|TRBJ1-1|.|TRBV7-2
TGTGCCAGCAGCCTGACCAACACTGAAGCTTTCTTT
CASSLTNTEAFF
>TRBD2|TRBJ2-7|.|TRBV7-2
TGTGCCAGCAGTATAGCGGGGGACTCCTACGAGCAGTACTTC
CASSIAGDSYEQYF
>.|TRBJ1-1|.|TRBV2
TGTGCCAGCAGTGGACAGGTCAAGAACACTGAAGCTTTCTTT
CASSGQVKNTEAFF
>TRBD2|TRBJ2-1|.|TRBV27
TGTGCCAGCAGCCTGACTAGCGGGAGGCCTAACAATGAGCAGTTCTTC
CASSLTSGRPNNEQFF
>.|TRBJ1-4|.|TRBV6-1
TGTGCCAGCAGTGTCACAGGGTCTTATGAAAAACTGTTTTTT
CASSVTGSYEKLFF
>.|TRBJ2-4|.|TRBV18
TGTGCCAGCTCACCCATAGCCAAAAACATTCAGTACTTC
CASSPIAKNIQYF
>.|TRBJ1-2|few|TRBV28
TGTGCCAGCAGTCGACAGAACTATGGCTACACCTTC
CASSRQNYGYTF
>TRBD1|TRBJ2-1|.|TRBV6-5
TGTGCCAGCAGTTATTCGTCCGGGACAGCAGGGAATGAGCAGTTCTTC
CASSYSSGTAGNEQFF
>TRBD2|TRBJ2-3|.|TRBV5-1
TGCGCCAGCAGCTTGGGGACGGGAGGGACAGATACGCAGTATTTT
CASSLGTGGTDTQYF
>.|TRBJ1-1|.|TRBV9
TGTGCCAGCAGCGCGATCCCCGGGGAAAACGGTCTCACTGAAGCTTTCTTT
CASSAIPGENGLTEAFF
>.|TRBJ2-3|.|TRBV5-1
TGCGCCAGCAGACCGGACATGAGCACAGATACGCAGTATTTT
CASRPDMSTDTQYF
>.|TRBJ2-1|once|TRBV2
TGTGCCAGCAGAGGACGGGGGGCTGGGGAGCAGTTCTTC
CASRGRGAGEQFF
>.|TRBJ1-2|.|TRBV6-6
TGTGCCAGCAGTTACTCGAGGCAGGGTTCCTATGGCTACACCTTC
CASSYSRQGSYGYTF
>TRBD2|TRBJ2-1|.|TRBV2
TGTGCCAGCACATCGGCTCCTGGACTAGCGGGAAAAGCCTACAATGAGCAGTTCTTC
CASTSAPGLAGKAYNEQFF
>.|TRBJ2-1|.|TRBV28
TGTGCCAGCAGTTTTCCGAATAGCGGAGACAATGAGCAGTTCTTC
CASSFPNSGDNEQFF
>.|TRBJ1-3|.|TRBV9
TGTGCCAGCAGCCAGACAGGCAGCTCTGGAAACACCATATATTTT
CASSQTGSSGNTIYF
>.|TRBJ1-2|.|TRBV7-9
TGTGCCAGCAGCTTAGCCTCTTCCTGGACGGCCGACTATGGCTACACCTTC
CASSLASSWTADYGYTF
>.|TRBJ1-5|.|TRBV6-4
TGTGCCAGCAGCCGGGAAATCAATCAGCCCCAGCATTTT
CASSREINQPQHF
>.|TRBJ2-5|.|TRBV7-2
TGTGCCAGCAGCATATCGGTGGCCTTCCAAGAGACCCAGTACTTC
CASSISVAFQETQYF
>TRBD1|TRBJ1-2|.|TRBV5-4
TGTGCCAGCAGCCACGACAGGGCCGAGGATGGCTACACCTTC
CASSHDRAEDGYTF
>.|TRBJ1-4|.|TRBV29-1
TGCAGCGTTGAGGGGACGGGGGCTGGTGGAAAACTGTTTTTT
CSVEGTGAGGKLFF
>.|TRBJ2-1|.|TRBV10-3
TGTGCCATCAGCAGACCGGGACGCCCCTACAATGAGCAGTTCTTC
CAISRPGRPYNEQFF
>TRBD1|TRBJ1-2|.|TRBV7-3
TGTGCCAGCAGCTTAGGGGGACAGCCAAACCTCTATGGCTACACCTTC
CASSLGGQPNLYGYTF
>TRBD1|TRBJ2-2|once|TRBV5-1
TGCGCCAGCCGGACAGGGGTCAACACCGGGGAGCTGTTTTTT
CASRTGVNTGELFF
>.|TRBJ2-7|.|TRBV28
TGTGCCAGCAGTTTTGTAAATTGGGAGCAGTACTTC
CASSFVNWEQYF
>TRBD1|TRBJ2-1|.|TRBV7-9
TGTGCCAGCAGCAACCGGGACAGGGAAAACAATGAGCAGTTCTTC
CASSNRDRENNEQFF
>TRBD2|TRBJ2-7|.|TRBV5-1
TGCGCCAGCAGCTTCGTACCCGGGACTAGCGGTGGCTACGAGCAGTACTTC
CASSFVPGTSGGYEQYF
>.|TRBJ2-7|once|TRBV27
TGTGCCAGCAGTCTTTATAAGGACGGCTACGAGCAGTACTTC
CASSLYKDGYEQYF
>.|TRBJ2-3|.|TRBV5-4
TGTGCCAGCAGCCCGAGGGGTAGCGGATACACAGATACGCAGTATTTT
CASSPRGSGYTDTQYF
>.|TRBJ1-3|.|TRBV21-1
TGTGCCAGCAGCAACGGGACAGGGTGCTCTGGAAACACCATATATTTT
CASSNGTGCSGNTIYF
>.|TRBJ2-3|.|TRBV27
TGTGCCAGCAGTTCCCACGGGCCTAAGAGGACAGATACGCAGTATTTT
CASSSHGPKRTDTQYF
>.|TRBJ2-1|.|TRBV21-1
TGTGCCAGCAGCGTACCGACAGGATACAATGAGCAGTTCTTC
CASSVPTGYNEQFF
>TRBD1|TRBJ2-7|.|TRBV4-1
TGCGCCAGCAGCCTCTCGGGGACAGGGGGCGACGAGCAGTACTTC
CASSLSGTGGDEQYF
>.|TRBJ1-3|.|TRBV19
TGTGCCACAGCTGGGACTCAGAGCTCTGGAAACACCATATATTTT
CATAGTQSSGNTIYF
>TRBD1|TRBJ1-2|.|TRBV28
TGTGCCAGCAGTCCAGGACAGGCCCACTATGGCTACACCTTC
CASSPGQAHYGYTF